The 7 T cell receptor beta chains reported below all come from one sample, sequenced in a study of T cell changes during pregnancy in multiple sclerosis. Profiling relied on immunoSEQ multiplex PCR, and the TCRdb table lists in-frame clones only, not all of them. The repertoire holds some 120,000 clones, with about 93% as singletons. This sample comprised peripheral blood, obtained in the third trimester of pregnancy. The receptor set was obtained from a female donor with multiple sclerosis, enrolled in a pregnancy study.

The genes are TRBV18 and TRBJ2-3; 8 bases are shared with TRBD1. CDR3 length equals 16 residues. The ends lost 6 bases at V and 0 bases at J; junction bases unmatched: 8. CDR1 KGHSH and CDR2 LQKENI come from the germline V gene. The CDR3 reads CASSPRQGPSTDTQYF. CDR3 sequence (DNA): TGTGCCAGCTCCCCCAGACAGGGGCCTAGCACAGATACGCAGTATTTT.

CDR3 coding DNA: TGTGCCAGCAAGGACAGGGCACAGGGCGAGCAGTACTTC. Its protein product is CASKDRAQGEQYF. This chain joins TRBV6-5 and TRBJ2-7; 8 positions agree with TRBD1. This CDR3 contains 13 residues. The V gene's germline CDR1 is MNHEY and CDR2 SVGAGI. Trimming cost V 7 bases and J 6 bases; bases outside gene matches: 8.

V is TRBV7-9 and J is TRBJ1-3; 7 nucleotides agree with TRBD1. The trim removed 5 bases at V and 3 bases at J, leaving 4 bases unmatched. CDR1 and CDR2 from the germline V gene are SEHNR and FQNEAQ (reference sequence). This CDR3 is built from 14 residues. CDR3 nucleotides: TGTGCCAGCAGCGCGCCAGGGGGTGGAAACACCATATATTTT. Encoded protein: CASSAPGGGNTIYF.

V is TRBV19 and J is TRBJ1-3; D is unclear. The CDR3 covers 14 residues. Trimming left V 6 bases short and J 0 bases short, with 9 bases between. Germline-derived CDR1 and CDR2 are LNHDA and SQIVND (reference sequence). CDR3 in DNA: TGTGCCAGTAGGGCTGCTGACTCTGGAAACACCATATATTTT. As protein: CASRAADSGNTIYF.

The chain has TRBV30 and TRBJ1-2, with D possibly TRBD1 on 6 matching bases. The CDR3 contains 13 residues. Trimming pared 1 base from V and 5 bases from J, leaving 11 bases between. Germline V gives CDR1 GTSNPN, CDR2 SVGIG (reference sequence). The CDR3 DNA reads TGTGCCTGGAGTGGGCCACAGGGTTATGGCTACACCTTC. Translated, it gives CAWSGPQGYGYTF.

This chain joins TRBV30 and TRBJ2-7; TRBD2 agrees at 10 bases. This CDR3 contains 13 residues. CDR1 and CDR2 (germline): GTSNPN, SVGIG (reference sequence). Trimming took 7 bases from V and 1 from J; bases not matched to a gene: 4. The CDR3 DNA is TGTGCCTTGGCAGCGGGAGGGTCCTACGAGCAGTACTTC. It encodes CALAAGGSYEQYF.

V usage is TRBV7-6 and J usage is TRBJ2-3, with 13 bases aligning to TRBD2. CDR3 length: 16 amino acids. Germline loops: CDR1 SGHVS, CDR2 FNYEAQ. After removal of 5 bases from V and 7 bases from J, the junction contained 9 bases not matched to a gene. CDR3 coding DNA: TGTGCCAGCAGCGCCTCCGGGACTAGCGGGACTTATACGCAGTATTTT. It specifies CASSASGTSGTYTQYF.